This T cell receptor beta chain was identified during a study of glioma-infiltrating T cells. Trimming removed 4 bases from V and 1 base from J, with 6 bases in between. In germline, CDR1 is KGHDR, CDR2 SFDVKD. The CDR3 has 13 amino acids. This clonotype was detected a few times. The iRepertoire nested amplicon-rescue multiplex PCR amplified TCR alpha and beta CDR3s from RNA. TCRdb re-called the multiplex PCR reads through MiXCR, storing one row per CDR3 protein. The sample has approximately 130,000 distinct CDR3 sequences; 24% are singletons. This receptor was identified in a human donor with low-grade glioma or glioblastoma, undergoing nonglioma brain surgery, or in good health (not recorded which). The chain couples TRBV24-1 to TRBJ1-1; D gene unclear. Input material: glioma tissue, nonneoplastic brain tissue, or PBMCs (not recorded which). The CDR3 sequence: CATSDGQNTEAFF. DNA for the CDR3: TGTGCCACCAGTGACGGCCAGAACACTGAAGCTTTCTTT.